The 23 T cell receptor beta chains presented below share a single source sample, sequenced in a study of cytomegalovirus exposure and HLA in healthy donors. The primer mix had 60 Vbeta and 13 Jbeta primers. The repertoire was sequenced with immunoSEQ multiplex PCR; TCRdb's copy has only in-frame clones and lacks some. The table has fewer than 150,000 clones, 55% to 80% seen once. The sample comprised PBMCs. The receptors stem from a human donor in good health.

This clone came up a few times. CDR3 DNA: TGTGCCAGCATGTGGGGCCAAAGCAATCAGCCCCAGCATTTT. Encoded protein: CASMWGQSNQPQHF. The rearrangement links TRBV28 to TRBJ1-5; possible D gene TRBD1, 5 bases. Germline-derived CDR1 and CDR2 are MDHEN and SYDVKM. The CDR3 contains 14 residues. Trimming shortened V by 7 bases and J by 1 base, and 11 bases separated the two germline ends. Looking up the rest from reference TRBV28 and TRBJ1-5 gives the full variable domain: DVKVTQSSRYLVKRTGEKVFLECVQDMDHENMFWYRQDPGLGLRLIYFSYDVKMKEKGDIPEGYSVSREKKERFSLILESASTNQTSMYLCASMWGQSNQPQHFGDGTRLSIL.

The rearrangement uses TRBV19 and TRBJ1-4; D is undetermined. The V end was cut by 6 bases, the J end by 2 bases, with 4 bases between. There are 12 residues in the CDR3. CDR1 is LNHDA, CDR2 SQIVND, per germline (reference sequence). This CDR3 reads CASSQTNEKLFF. CDR3 DNA sequence: TGTGCCAGTAGCCAGACTAATGAAAAACTGTTTTTT.

The CDR3 region has the DNA TGTGCCAGCTCACGGGACAGCTCTGGAAACACCATATATTTT. Amino acids: CASSRDSSGNTIYF. J is TRBJ1-3 and V is TRBV18; 7 positions match TRBD1. V lost 4 bases to trimming and J lost 0 bases; unmatched junction nucleotides: 0. This CDR3 is built from 14 residues. Looked up from germline, CDR1 is KGHSH and CDR2 is LQKENI.

This clone was picked up a small number of times. The rearrangement links TRBV4-1 to TRBJ1-5; TRBD1 might be the D (5 bases). The CDR3 covers 15 residues. V gave up 7 bases and J gave up 0 bases, with 13 bases separating them. In germline, CDR1 is MGHRA, CDR2 YSYEKL. CDR3 nucleotides: TGCGCCAGCAACAGGTGGGGGGGTAGCAATCAGCCCCAGCATTTT. This gives the protein CASNRWGGSNQPQHF.

Here the CDR3 reads CASSPTGTGINEQFF. In nucleotides, the CDR3 is TGTGCCAGCAGCCCAACCGGGACAGGGATCAATGAGCAGTTCTTC. V is TRBV6-1 and J is TRBJ2-1; 9 nucleotides agree with TRBD1. The germline V gene has CDR1 MNHNS and CDR2 SASEGT. The V and J ends lost 6 bases and 6 bases, in that order; junction bases with no gene match: 9. The CDR3 totals 15 residues.

This clone was seen only a few times. The V call is TRBV10-1, the J call TRBJ2-6; 10 bases match TRBD1. Germline CDR1 and CDR2: WNHNN and SYGVQD (reference sequence). This CDR3 is 20 amino acids long. Unmatched junction bases numbered 9, after V lost 0 bases and J lost 1 base. CDR3 region: CASSESHPGQGISGANVLTF. The CDR3 DNA sequence: TGCGCCAGCAGTGAGTCGCACCCGGGACAGGGGATATCTGGGGCCAACGTCCTGACTTTC.

The genes are TRBV19 and TRBJ1-2; TRBD1 agrees at 12 bases. Per germline, CDR1 LNHDA and CDR2 SQIVND (reference sequence). The V and J ends lost 3 bases and 8 bases, in that order; junction bases with no gene match: 1. The CDR3 consists of 13 residues. The CDR3 DNA is TGTGCCAGTAGTATCGGGACAGGGGGCGGCTACACCTTC. It yields the protein CASSIGTGGGYTF.

The rearrangement links TRBV4-1 to TRBJ2-5, with D possibly being TRBD1 (7 bases). The J call is doubtful: the DNA matches TRBJ2-7 better. CDR3 length: 14 residues. Germline V gene data show CDR1 as MGHRA and CDR2 as YSYEKL. CDR3 region: CASSPRDSSYEQYF. CDR3 DNA sequence: TGCGCCAGCAGCCCGCGGGACAGCTCCTACGAGCAGTACTTC.

This clone was counted only a few times. The gene calls are TRBV13 and TRBJ1-6; TRBD1 matches at 9 bases. This CDR3 is 14 amino acids long. The germline CDR1 and CDR2 sequences are PRHDT and FYEKMQ (reference sequence). Losses at the gene ends were 5 bases for V and 7 bases for J; bases not matched to a gene: 3. CDR3 in amino acids: CASSPDRGNSPLHF. In nucleotides, the CDR3 is TGTGCCAGCAGCCCGGACAGGGGAAATTCACCCCTCCACTTT.

This clone occurred once. The chain couples TRBV4-1 to TRBJ2-1, with 9 bases fitting TRBD1. CDR1 and CDR2 from the germline V gene are MGHRA and YSYEKL. Trimming at V came to 4 bases and at J to 9 bases, leaving 10 bases not matched to a gene. The CDR3 extends over 15 amino acids. CDR3 coding DNA: TGCGCCAGCAGCCGACCGGGACAGGGTAGTAGTGAGCAGTTCTTC. Translated: CASSRPGQGSSEQFF.

The genes are TRBV2 and TRBJ2-5, with 10 bases lining up with TRBD2. V lost 8 bases and J lost 5; bases outside the gene matches: 5. This CDR3 region has 13 residues. The germline gives CDR1 SNHLY, CDR2 FYNNEI. For the CDR3, the DNA is TGTGCCAGCCGAGCGGGAGGGACTGAGACCCAGTACTTC. Protein product: CASRAGGTETQYF.

This rearrangement joins TRBV27 to TRBJ2-1; 16 nucleotides agree with TRBD2. Per the germline V gene, CDR1 is MNHEY and CDR2 is SMNVEV (reference sequence). V was pared by 6 bases and J by 10 bases, with 9 bases of the junction left unmatched. The CDR3 consists of 16 residues. The CDR3 loop is CASRRPGLAGGREQFF. The CDR3 nucleotides read TGTGCCAGCAGGAGACCGGGACTAGCGGGGGGGCGAGAGCAGTTCTTC.

This rearrangement joins TRBV19 to TRBJ2-7, with TRBD2 matching over 13 bases. The junction had 5 bases not matched to a gene; V was cut back by 5 bases and J by 4 bases. The CDR3 sequence is 15 residues long. The germline V gene has CDR1 LNHDA and CDR2 SQIVND (reference sequence). The CDR3 region has the DNA TGTGCCAGTAGTGGTGGGACTAGCGGGAAGTACGAGCAGTACTTC. Its protein product is CASSGGTSGKYEQYF.

In its sample, this clone was seen once. The chain employs TRBV28 and TRBJ1-2, with 8 bases identical to TRBD1. The V segment lost 7 bases and the J segment 4 bases; nucleotides outside the gene matches: 2. The CDR3 covers 12 residues. Germline V gives CDR1 MDHEN, CDR2 SYDVKM. The CDR3 DNA reads TGTGCCAGCACCGACAGGGGCTATGGCTACACCTTC. Protein: CASTDRGYGYTF.

The table lists this clone with a count of one. The rearrangement uses TRBV19 and TRBJ2-7; TRBD2 agrees at 13 bases. Germline assignment: CDR1 LNHDA and CDR2 SQIVND (reference sequence). V dropped 5 bases and J dropped 6; count of bases not matched to a gene: 10. The CDR3 contains 16 residues. The CDR3 spells CASSSYGLAGVGEQYF. CDR3 in DNA: TGTGCCAGTAGTTCCTACGGACTAGCGGGGGTTGGCGAGCAGTACTTC.

The chain uses TRBV5-3 and TRBJ2-7; possible D gene TRBD1, 7 bases. Being an ORF, TRBV5-3 has a function that is uncertain. This CDR3 is built from 14 residues. V was shortened by 1 base and J by 3 bases, with 11 bases between the two germline ends. The CDR3 DNA reads as TGTGCCAGAAGCTTGAACAGGGGAGGCTACGAGCAGTACTTC. Translating it yields CARSLNRGGYEQYF.

As regards this clone: One junction end does not reproduce the germline sequence, and a read error may be involved. This sequence joins TRBV6-1 and TRBJ2-2, with 7 bases lining up with TRBD1. CDR1 is MNHNS and CDR2 is SASEGT in the germline V gene. CDR3 length equals 15 residues. CDR3 in amino acids: CAGRIDRVNTGELFF. CDR3 in DNA: TGTGCCGGCAGGATCGACAGGGTGAACACCGGGGAGCTGTTTTTT.

The gene calls are TRBV7-6 and TRBJ2-5, with 7 bases lining up with TRBD1. Per germline, CDR1 SGHVS and CDR2 FNYEAQ. J was trimmed by 5 bases and V by 5 bases; bases with no gene match: 11. The CDR3 sequence is 15 residues long. The CDR3 spells CASSPTLGQYETQYF. CDR3 in DNA: TGTGCCAGCAGCCCAACCCTGGGACAGTATGAGACCCAGTACTTC.

A remark on this clone: A far larger clone is off by one base, so a read error is likely. The V gene is TRBV5-1, the J gene TRBJ2-3; 10 bases agree with TRBD2. Germline loops: CDR1 SGHRS, CDR2 YFSETQ. This CDR3 has 16 residues. V shed 4 bases and J 2 bases; nucleotides not matched to a gene: 7. The CDR3 DNA reads as TGCGCCAGCAGCCCAGGAGCGGGGGGGCCCACAGATACGCAGTATTTT. Amino acids: CASSPGAGGPTDTQYF.

The rearrangement joins TRBV7-8 to TRBJ1-1; tentatively, D is TRBD1 (6 bases). This CDR3 is 15 amino acids long. Per germline, CDR1 SGHVS and CDR2 FQNEAQ. The V end lost 3 bases, the J end lost 0 bases, and 11 bases lay between the germline ends. CDR3 region: CASSFGGGMNTEAFF. The CDR3 DNA reads as TGTGCCAGCAGCTTCGGGGGGGGCATGAACACTGAAGCTTTCTTT.

The gene calls are TRBV27 and TRBJ2-3; perhaps TRBD1 as D (5 bases). In germline, CDR1 is MNHEY, CDR2 SMNVEV (reference sequence). The length of the CDR3 is 14 residues. V gave up 3 bases and J gave up 1 base, with 8 bases separating them. The CDR3, as DNA: TGTGCCAGCAGTTTTTTCAGGGGCACAGATACGCAGTATTTT. Translated, it gives CASSFFRGTDTQYF.

J is TRBJ1-4 and V is TRBV5-1; maybe TRBD1 (6 bases). Looked up from germline, CDR1 is SGHRS and CDR2 is YFSETQ. V gave up 4 bases and J gave up 0 bases, with 13 bases separating them. This CDR3 spans 16 amino acids. In DNA form, the CDR3 reads TGCGCCAGCAGCCAAGGGGGTCTGGCAACTAATGAAAAACTGTTTTTT. Its protein product is CASSQGGLATNEKLFF.

The rearrangement joins TRBV19 to TRBJ1-5, with TRBD1 as a possible D gene (5 bases). The CDR3 loop spans 15 amino acids. V was pared by 4 bases and J by 2 bases, with 12 bases between. The germline gives CDR1 LNHDA, CDR2 SQIVND (reference sequence). The CDR3 region is CASSRDREGNQPQHF. In DNA form, the CDR3 reads TGTGCCAGTAGTAGGGACCGGGAGGGCAATCAGCCCCAGCATTTT.